The sequence of this T cell receptor (beta chain) was determined in a study of CD8 T cells in ankylosing spondylitis. General study points: Blood from ankylosing spondylitis patients appeared to carry a characteristic roughly eight-variant TCR beta motif.

TCRdb processed the 5' RACE reads anew with MiXCR; each CDR3 protein has one entry. The sample consists of fewer than 500,000 distinct CDR3 sequences, 20% to 25% of them appearing once. V lost 5 bases, J lost 8 bases, and 17 bases lay in between. CDR3 size: 14 residues. Germline assignment: CDR1 SGHTA and CDR2 FQGNSA. In regard to this clonotype: The antigen is unknown.

V usage is TRBV7-2 and J usage is TRBJ2-3; D is ambiguous. This receptor was obtained from a male donor with ankylosing spondylitis. The sequencing input was blood, either unsorted or a sorted T cell fraction (not recorded which). In DNA form, the CDR3 reads TGTGCCAGCAGCGCCCGGCCCGTTGCAGCTACGCAGTATTTT. Translation: CASSARPVAATQYF. The variable domain in full, completed from reference TRBV7-2 and TRBJ2-3, reads GAGVSQSPSNKVTEKGKDVELRCDPISGHTALYWYRQSLGQGLEFLIYFQGNSAPDKSGLPSDRFSAERTGGSVSTLTIQRTQQEDSAVYLCASSARPVAATQYFGPGTRLTVL.